This paragraph reports one TCR beta chain. Its target is not known. These data come from a study of T cell responses to AZD1222 COVID-19 vaccine. General study results and limits: Among spike-specific TCRs, nearly half reportedly target unmutated variant regions.

Profiled with immunoSEQ multiplex PCR; TCRdb holds only in-frame clones, not every one. The sample has about 150,000 clones; about 90% are singletons. CDR3 length: 15 residues. From germline, CDR1 is LGHDT and CDR2 YNNKEL (reference sequence). The V segment lost 4 bases and the J segment 4 bases; nucleotides outside the gene matches: 6. This sequence was found in an adult in good health. This specimen was peripheral blood, taken on day 0 of AZD1222 vaccination. This sequence joins TRBV3-1 (or the pseudogene TRBV3-2) and TRBJ1-5; 8 positions match TRBD1. CDR3 coding DNA: TGTGCCAGCAGCCGGCAGGGGGCGCGGAATCAGCCCCAGCATTTT. It yields the protein CASSRQGARNQPQHF.